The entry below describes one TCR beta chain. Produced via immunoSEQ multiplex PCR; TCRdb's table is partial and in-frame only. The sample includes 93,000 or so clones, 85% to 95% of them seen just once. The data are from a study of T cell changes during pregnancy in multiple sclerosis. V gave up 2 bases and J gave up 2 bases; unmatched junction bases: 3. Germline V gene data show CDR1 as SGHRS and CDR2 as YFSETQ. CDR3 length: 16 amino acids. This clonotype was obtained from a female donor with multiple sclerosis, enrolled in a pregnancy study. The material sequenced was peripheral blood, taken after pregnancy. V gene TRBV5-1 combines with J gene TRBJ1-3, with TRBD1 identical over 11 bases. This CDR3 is CASSLGQGAPGNTIYF. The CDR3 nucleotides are TGCGCCAGCAGCTTAGGACAGGGGGCACCTGGAAACACCATATATTTT. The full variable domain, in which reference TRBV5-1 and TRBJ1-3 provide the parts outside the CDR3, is KAGVTQTPRYLIKTRGQQVTLSCSPISGHRSVSWYQQTPGQGLQFLFEYFSETQRNKGNFPGRFSGRQFSNSRSEMNVSTLELGDSALYLCASSLGQGAPGNTIYFGEGSWLTVV.